Listed below are T cell receptor beta chains from one sample, sequenced in a study of blood T cell repertoires in COVID-19. The assay was immunoSEQ multiplex PCR, and TCRdb's table has in-frame clones only and misses some. The table records hundreds of thousands of clones, roughly 80% of them present only once. Material: peripheral blood. Receptor source: a woman aged 50 to 60 with active or convalescent COVID-19. Both conserved end residues are part of each CDR3. The D gene is left open where the match is weak. Rows may omit the clone size; those that give it use once, few, many or a size class.

j_gene: TRBJ1-2; d_gene: -; v_gene: TRBV19; abundance: -; len: 17; CDR3nt: TGTGCCAGTAGTATACGGTCAGGGGCGATAAGAAACTATGGCTACACCTTC; CDR3aa: CASSIRSGAIRNYGYTF
j_gene: TRBJ2-1; d_gene: TRBD2; v_gene: TRBV24-1; abundance: many; len: 16; CDR3nt: TGTGCCACCAGTGATTCGCGGGAGGGCAACCTAAATGAGCAGTTCTTC; CDR3aa: CATSDSREGNLNEQFF
j_gene: TRBJ1-2; d_gene: -; v_gene: TRBV4-1; abundance: -; len: 15; CDR3nt: TGCGCCAGCAGCCGGTCAGGGATGCCGTCTGATGGCTACACCTTC; CDR3aa: CASSRSGMPSDGYTF
j_gene: TRBJ2-2; d_gene: -; v_gene: TRBV5-4; abundance: once; len: 16; CDR3nt: TGTGCCAGCAGCCAGGTCCGGGACACGAACACCGGGGAGCTGTTTTTT; CDR3aa: CASSQVRDTNTGELFF
j_gene: TRBJ2-7; d_gene: TRBD2; v_gene: TRBV6-1; abundance: once; len: 14; CDR3nt: TGTGCCAGCAGAGAAGGACTAGCGGGACTCGAGCAGTACTTC; CDR3aa: CASREGLAGLEQYF
j_gene: TRBJ1-6; d_gene: TRBD1; v_gene: TRBV28; abundance: -; len: 14; CDR3nt: TGTGCCAGCAGTTCTTCAGGGGGCTGGTCACCCCTCCACTTT; CDR3aa: CASSSSGGWSPLHF
j_gene: TRBJ2-7; d_gene: TRBD1; v_gene: TRBV27; abundance: -; len: 16; CDR3nt: TGTGCCAGCAGTCTAAAGTGGGACAGGGGGTGGTATGAGCAGTACTTC; CDR3aa: CASSLKWDRGWYEQYF
j_gene: TRBJ2-7; d_gene: -; v_gene: TRBV4-1; abundance: -; len: 18; CDR3nt: TGCGCCAGCAGCCAAGAGAACTCTCGGAGCGGACCGCCCTACGAGCAGTACTTC; CDR3aa: CASSQENSRSGPPYEQYF
j_gene: TRBJ1-5; d_gene: -; v_gene: TRBV7-2; abundance: -; len: 14; CDR3nt: TGTGCCAGCAGCTTACTGGGGGGGAATCAGCCCCAGCATTTT; CDR3aa: CASSLLGGNQPQHF
j_gene: TRBJ1-2; d_gene: -; v_gene: TRBV5-5; abundance: -; len: 15; CDR3nt: TGTGCCAGCAGCTTGGCCATACGGGGGAACTATGGCTACACCTTC; CDR3aa: CASSLAIRGNYGYTF
j_gene: TRBJ1-1; d_gene: -; v_gene: TRBV28; abundance: -; len: 15; CDR3nt: TGTGCCAGCAGTTTTGATCCGGTTAGGAACACTGAAGCTTTCTTT; CDR3aa: CASSFDPVRNTEAFF
j_gene: TRBJ2-1; d_gene: TRBD2; v_gene: TRBV10-2; abundance: -; len: 14; CDR3nt: TGCGCCAGCAGCCGGGAGGGTGGGTACAATGAGCAGTTCTTC; CDR3aa: CASSREGGYNEQFF
j_gene: TRBJ1-5; d_gene: -; v_gene: TRBV28; abundance: -; len: 15; CDR3nt: TGTGCCAGCCGCCGGGGGGCCATTAGCAATCAGCCCCAGCATTTT; CDR3aa: CASRRGAISNQPQHF
j_gene: TRBJ1-2; d_gene: -; v_gene: TRBV18; abundance: -; len: 14; CDR3nt: TGTGCCAGCTCACCAAAAACAGCAAACTATGGCTACACCTTC; CDR3aa: CASSPKTANYGYTF
j_gene: TRBJ2-1; d_gene: -; v_gene: TRBV29-1; abundance: -; len: 13; CDR3nt: TGCAGCGTTGAGTTCCGGGACTCACAAGAGCAGTTCTTC; CDR3aa: CSVEFRDSQEQFF
j_gene: TRBJ1-5; d_gene: TRBD1; v_gene: TRBV28; abundance: -; len: 13; CDR3nt: TGTGCCATCCGGACAGGGAGAAATCAGCCCCAGCATTTT; CDR3aa: CAIRTGRNQPQHF
j_gene: TRBJ2-2; d_gene: TRBD2; v_gene: TRBV15; abundance: -; len: 17; CDR3nt: TGTGCCACCAGCACCGGGACTAGCGGGATACTCACCGGGGAGCTGTTTTTT; CDR3aa: CATSTGTSGILTGELFF
j_gene: TRBJ1-1; d_gene: TRBD1; v_gene: TRBV5-1; abundance: -; len: 15; CDR3nt: TGCGCCAGCAGCTATGTGGGACAGGGAAAAACTGAAGCTTTCTTT; CDR3aa: CASSYVGQGKTEAFF
j_gene: TRBJ2-7; d_gene: TRBD1; v_gene: TRBV4-2; abundance: -; len: 15; CDR3nt: TGTGCCAGCAGCCAAGAATGGACAGGGGACTACGAGCAGTACTTC; CDR3aa: CASSQEWTGDYEQYF
j_gene: TRBJ1-4; d_gene: TRBD1; v_gene: TRBV27; abundance: few; len: 15; CDR3nt: TGTGCCAGCAGTTGGCCCCCGACAGGGAGTGAAAAACTGTTTTTT; CDR3aa: CASSWPPTGSEKLFF
j_gene: TRBJ2-1; d_gene: TRBD2; v_gene: TRBV6-5; abundance: -; len: 15; CDR3nt: TGTGCCAGCAGATCTTCTAGCGGGACCGGCAATGAGCAGTTCTTC; CDR3aa: CASRSSSGTGNEQFF
j_gene: TRBJ1-2; d_gene: -; v_gene: TRBV2; abundance: -; len: 14; CDR3nt: TGTGCCAGCAGAGCGCAAGGGAGAGTCTATGGCTACACCTTC; CDR3aa: CASRAQGRVYGYTF
j_gene: TRBJ1-2; d_gene: TRBD1; v_gene: TRBV6-1; abundance: -; len: 15; CDR3nt: TGTGCCAGCAGTGAAGGTGGGACAGGCCCCGGTGGCTACACCTTC; CDR3aa: CASSEGGTGPGGYTF
j_gene: TRBJ1-1; d_gene: -; v_gene: TRBV19; abundance: -; len: 13; CDR3nt: TGTGCCAGTAGTATCTGGGGGGGTCAAGAAGCTTTCTTT; CDR3aa: CASSIWGGQEAFF
j_gene: TRBJ2-5; d_gene: -; v_gene: TRBV28; abundance: -; len: 14; CDR3nt: TGTGCCAGCAGTCCTTGGGGCAGGGGAGAGACCCAGTACTTC; CDR3aa: CASSPWGRGETQYF
j_gene: TRBJ2-1; d_gene: TRBD1; v_gene: TRBV5-1; abundance: -; len: 15; CDR3nt: TGCGCCAGCAGCTCGGTTGACAGGGTGGGGAATGAGCAGTTCTTC; CDR3aa: CASSSVDRVGNEQFF
j_gene: TRBJ2-3; d_gene: -; v_gene: TRBV18; abundance: few; len: 17; CDR3nt: TGTGCCAGCTCAGGTTGGGGAGTGCCCGGGGGCACAGATACGCAGTATTTT; CDR3aa: CASSGWGVPGGTDTQYF
j_gene: TRBJ2-1; d_gene: TRBD2; v_gene: TRBV19; abundance: -; len: 17; CDR3nt: TGTGCCAGTAGTTGGCTAGCGGGAGGGAGCTCCTACAATGAGCAGTTCTTC; CDR3aa: CASSWLAGGSSYNEQFF
j_gene: TRBJ2-3; d_gene: -; v_gene: TRBV19; abundance: -; len: 15; CDR3nt: TGTGCCAGTAGTATGGCGACTATCGACACAGATACGCAGTATTTT; CDR3aa: CASSMATIDTDTQYF
j_gene: TRBJ2-1; d_gene: TRBD1; v_gene: TRBV5-1; abundance: -; len: 13; CDR3nt: TGCGCCAGCAGCCCGGGGACAGACAATGAGCAGTTCTTC; CDR3aa: CASSPGTDNEQFF
j_gene: TRBJ1-6; d_gene: TRBD1; v_gene: TRBV6-2/TRBV6-3; abundance: -; len: 13; CDR3nt: TGTGCCAGCAGTCGACAGGGGAATTCACCCCTCCACTTT; CDR3aa: CASSRQGNSPLHF
j_gene: TRBJ2-1; d_gene: -; v_gene: TRBV15; abundance: -; len: 14; CDR3nt: TGTGCCACCAGCAGAGAACTGCCCTACAATGAGCAGTTCTTC; CDR3aa: CATSRELPYNEQFF
j_gene: TRBJ2-3; d_gene: -; v_gene: TRBV5-6; abundance: once; len: 12; CDR3nt: TGTGCCAGCAGCTTGGCCGCAGATACGCAGTATTTT; CDR3aa: CASSLAADTQYF